The rows below give T cell receptor beta chains drawn from one sample of a study of PD-1 blockade in classical Hodgkin lymphoma. Using immunoSEQ multiplex PCR, the repertoire was profiled, and TCRdb retains in-frame clones only, with some absent. The sample lists 90,000 to 140,000 clones, about nine tenths seen once, with over 15% in the top ten. The sequences come from peripheral blood mononuclear cells (PBMCs), collected before the fourth cycle of nivolumab. The receptors were gathered from a human donor with classical Hodgkin lymphoma. The conserved cysteine and the conserved F or W are not part of the CDR3 here. Fields, in order: V gene, CDR3 protein.

>TRBV7-2
ASSLASPGQGALGYT
>TRBV30
AWRRGLTDTQY
>TRBV16
ASIGTGQGQPQH
>TRBV30
AWGGLAGKYNEQF
>TRBV27
ASSSIAGGSEQY
>TRBV28
ASSLQGDTGELF
>TRBV29-1
SVEEGGENIQY
>TRBV6-5
ASSYSGGSYNEQF
>TRBV6-5
ASSYSGQHYGYT
>TRBV6-5
ASSYSWESNEKLF
>TRBV7-9
ASKASGTPNTGELF
>TRBV28
ASSEPHNEQF
>TRBV10-3
AISGGTGGDNEQF
>TRBV6-5
ASRLDRQETQY
>TRBV7-7
ASSRTSGGYNEQF
>TRBV5-1
ASSFDINYGYT
>TRBV19
ASSLGQALGGYT
>TRBV5-1
ASSLVASADTQY
>TRBV7-9
ASSKQGGNTEAF
>TRBV6-4
ASSEQGGPYEQY
>TRBV28
ASSLGGGGGNTIY
>TRBV7-2
ASSQLGLAGETQY
>TRBV7-9
ASSPPSGSRTDTQY
>TRBV4-2
ASSLNHEQY
>TRBV18
ASSPGGMNTEAF
>TRBV14
ASSQDRNLYT
>TRBV6-6
ASSRRGHLGGETQY
>TRBV5-1
ASSLDGARRMGYT
>TRBV4-1
ASSHRLVGTGLRGAQETQY
>TRBV5-6
ASSPRRRTGPIY
>TRBV27
ASKGLAGGRQTQY
>TRBV6-5
ASTPSGEETQY
>TRBV5-6
ASSFDRSSGNTIY
>TRBV7-6
ASSLRAGGDFSYEQY
>TRBV7-9
ASSPDRGHYT
>TRBV5-6
ASSLWGFTEAF
>TRBV2
ASSRTSWKETQY
>TRBV5-1
ASSTDPGLAELRY
>TRBV20-1
SVLLYNEQF
>TRBV7-9
ASSKGPAGTEAF
>TRBV5-1
ASSLAPGTNEKLF
>TRBV6-5
ASRDSGRADNEQF
>TRBV6-6
ASNDRGETQY
>TRBV5-6
ASSVIDGEIPMNEQF
>TRBV15
ATSRVDNQPQH
>TRBV29-1
SVGGTEAF
>TRBV6-5
ASRGGRNSGNTIY
>TRBV15
ATSRDWLWGDAGELF
>TRBV14
ASSLVNSYEQY
>TRBV19
ASKSGGGWDTEAF
>TRBV7-6
ASSPRGTLGDTQY
>TRBV5-4
ASSPETGPETQY
>TRBV6-1
ASSDNRRNYGYT